This T cell receptor (beta chain) was identified in a study of OX40 agonist ivuxolimab in advanced cancers. Produced via immunoSEQ multiplex PCR; TCRdb's table is partial and in-frame only. The table shows around 70,000 clones, with roughly four fifths occurring only once. The length of the CDR3 is 15 residues. Germline V lookup: CDR1 GTSNPN, CDR2 SVGIG (reference sequence). The V end lost 0 bases, the J end lost 4 bases, and 15 bases lay between the germline ends. The source is an adult with an advanced solid tumor such as melanoma, head and neck, liver or kidney cancer. The V and J genes are TRBV30 and TRBJ1-2, with D unresolved. The material was CD4+ or CD8+ T cells sorted from blood, obtained in a trial of the OX40 agonist ivuxolimab. CDR3 bases: TGTGCCTGGAGTGTACTGAAGGTACGGGTCTATGGCTACACCTTC. It translates to CAWSVLKVRVYGYTF.